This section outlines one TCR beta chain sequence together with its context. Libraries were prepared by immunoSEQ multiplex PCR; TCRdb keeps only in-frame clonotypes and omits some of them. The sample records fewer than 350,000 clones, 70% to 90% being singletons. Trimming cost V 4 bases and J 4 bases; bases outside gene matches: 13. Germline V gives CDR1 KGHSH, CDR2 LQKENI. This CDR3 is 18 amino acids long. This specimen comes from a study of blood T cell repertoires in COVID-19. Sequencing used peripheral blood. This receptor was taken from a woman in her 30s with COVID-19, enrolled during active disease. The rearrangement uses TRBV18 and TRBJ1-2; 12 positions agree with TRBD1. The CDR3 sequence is CASSQPGQGAAGPYGYTF. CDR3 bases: TGTGCCAGCTCACAACCGGGACAGGGGGCTGCCGGCCCCTATGGCTACACCTTC.